One and the same sample provided the 18 T cell receptor beta chains below, sequenced in a study of metastatic and nonmetastatic thyroid tumors. From the PCR reads, TCRdb re-called clones with MiXCR. The sample lists approximately 37,000 clones; about 16% were seen once. Prior to thyroid surgery, none of the patients had received any treatment. The sequenced material came from blood. The source of these receptors is a female donor with papillary thyroid cancer or a benign thyroid nodule (not recorded which). Some clones in this sample may be carry-over from other donors' samples.

V gene TRBV6-2 or TRBV6-3 combines with J gene TRBJ2-1, with 9 bases lining up with TRBD2. CDR3 length: 15 amino acids. The V gene's germline CDR1 is MNHEY and CDR2 SVGEGT. Trimming took 2 bases from V and 6 from J; bases not matched to a gene: 5. The CDR3 is CASSYGGSGSNEQFF. The CDR3 nucleotides read TGTGCCAGCAGTTACGGGGGTAGCGGGAGCAATGAGCAGTTCTTC.

This clone was recorded at least ten times. The chain is built from TRBV29-1 and TRBJ2-3; unclear D gene. Trimming took off 3 bases at V and 2 bases at J, with 12 bases between the two ends. Germline V gene lookup returns CDR1 SQVTM and CDR2 ANQGSEA. This CDR3 is 14 amino acids long. CDR3 in amino acids: CSVEGNRATDTQYF. Written as DNA, the CDR3 is TGCAGCGTTGAGGGCAATCGGGCCACAGATACGCAGTATTTT.

This clone was detected ten times or more. The chain has TRBV20-1 and TRBJ1-6; a weak D match, TRBD1 (5 bases). The germline gives CDR1 DFQATT, CDR2 SNEGSKA (reference sequence). The CDR3 is 15 residues long. V was pared by 4 bases and J by 10 bases, with 20 bases between. CDR3 sequence reads: CSANFISPRGSPLHF. CDR3 sequence (DNA): TGCAGTGCTAACTTTATATCGCCCCGGGGGTCACCCCTCCACTTT.

Many counts were recorded for this clone. The V call is TRBV28, the J call TRBJ1-1, with D perhaps matching TRBD1 (5 bases). The CDR3 covers 14 residues. Trimming pared 3 bases from V and 5 bases from J, leaving 13 bases between. Looked up from germline, CDR1 is MDHEN and CDR2 is SYDVKM. The CDR3 is CASSLLPTETEAFF. DNA of the CDR3: TGTGCCAGCAGTTTGTTACCGACAGAGACTGAAGCTTTCTTT.

This clone occurred a few times. A clone one base away is much larger, so this may be a read error. This specimen includes other DNA sequences encoding the same CDR3. The chain joins TRBV20-1 to TRBJ2-3, with 9 bases that match TRBD2. Trimming cost V 6 bases and J 1 base; bases outside gene matches: 11. CDR3 length equals 16 residues. Germline CDR1 and CDR2: DFQATT and SNEGSKA (reference sequence). The CDR3 DNA is TGCAGTGCACGGTGGCGGGAGGGCCTTGGCACAGATACGCAGTATTTT. This sequence encodes CSARWREGLGTDTQYF.

This rearrangement joins TRBV20-1 to TRBJ2-7, with 8 bases that match TRBD1. The CDR3 is made up of 13 amino acids. The V and J ends lost 5 bases and 1 base, in that order; junction bases with no gene match: 4. Germline CDR1 is DFQATT and CDR2 is SNEGSKA (reference sequence). In DNA, the CDR3 is TGCAGTGCTGGGACAGGTCCTTCCTACGAGCAGTACGTC. This codes for CSAGTGPSYEQYV.

The J gene is TRBJ1-4, the V gene TRBV2, with a tentative D call TRBD1 (5 bases). Germline V gene data show CDR1 as SNHLY and CDR2 as FYNNEI. There are 15 residues in the CDR3. V lost 5 bases and J lost 12, with 22 bases in between. The CDR3 reads CASSQLGPLEEELFF. CDR3 sequence (DNA): TGTGCCAGCAGTCAACTGGGACCCCTCGAAGAGGAACTGTTTTTT. Using reference TRBV2 and TRBJ1-4 for the parts outside the CDR3, the full variable domain is EPEVTQTPSHQVTQMGQEVILRCVPISNHLYFYWYRQILGQKVEFLVSFYNNEISEKSEIFDDQFSVERPDGSNFTLKIRSTKLEDSAMYFCASSQLGPLEEELFFGSGTQLSVL.

This clone was recorded many times. The chain has TRBV3-1 and TRBJ2-3; 13 bases match TRBD2. Germline V gene lookup returns CDR1 LGHDT and CDR2 YNNKEL (reference sequence). J gave up 3 bases and V 6 bases, and 12 bases lay outside the gene matches. CDR3 length: 18 amino acids. CDR3 in amino acids: CASRRTSGSSSFTDTQYF. CDR3 DNA: TGTGCCAGCAGAAGGACTAGCGGGAGTTCGTCTTTTACAGATACGCAGTATTTT.

This clone was detected a few times. V gene TRBV28 combines with J gene TRBJ1-4; TRBD1 agrees at 7 bases. J lost 8 bases, V lost 8 bases, and 8 bases had no gene match. The CDR3 contains 13 residues. CDR1 is MDHEN and CDR2 is SYDVKM in the germline V gene. In DNA form, the CDR3 reads TGTGCCAGCGCAGGGGGGCGAGGGGAAAAACTGTTTTTT. This gives the protein CASAGGRGEKLFF.

This clone has only a few counts. CDR3 loop: CASSLRLEASGNTIYF. In nucleotides, the CDR3 is TGTGCCAGCAGCTTAAGGCTAGAAGCCTCTGGAAACACCATATATTTT. The rearrangement joins TRBV5-6 to TRBJ1-3, with D hard to call. The V end lost 2 bases, the J end lost 0 bases, and 12 bases lay between the germline ends. The CDR3 totals 16 residues. The germline V gene has CDR1 SGHDT and CDR2 YYEEEE.

This chain uses TRBV20-1 with TRBJ2-1; D call uncertain. Per the germline V gene, CDR1 is DFQATT and CDR2 is SNEGSKA (reference sequence). The CDR3 extends over 14 amino acids. The V end was cut by 4 bases, the J end by 5 bases, with 15 bases between. CDR3 bases: TGCAGTGCTAAGGATGGATCTGCCCACAATGAGCAGTTCTTC. Translated: CSAKDGSAHNEQFF.

V gene TRBV6-5 combines with J gene TRBJ2-5; the D is unclear. Deletions cut 6 bases from V and 4 bases from J, with 9 bases between. Germline V gives CDR1 MNHEY, CDR2 SVGAGI. The CDR3 sequence is 12 residues long. The CDR3 region is CASSWSRETQYF. DNA of the CDR3: TGTGCCAGCAGCTGGTCTAGAGAGACCCAGTACTTC.

This clone was seen repeatedly, ten times or more. The chain is built from TRBV7-3 and TRBJ2-5; no clear D gene. Trimming left V 2 bases short and J 5 bases short, with 9 bases between. Looked up from germline, CDR1 is SGHTA and CDR2 is FQGTGA. The CDR3 runs to 13 residues. The CDR3 region has the DNA TGTGCCAGCAGCTTAGGCCGTCGGGAGACCCAGTACTTC. Its protein product is CASSLGRRETQYF.

This clone was counted at least ten times. The chain recombines TRBV5-1 with TRBJ2-3; D is possibly TRBD1 (6 bases). The V end was cut by 3 bases, the J end by 0 bases, with 11 bases between. Germline loops: CDR1 SGHRS, CDR2 YFSETQ. This CDR3 has 15 amino acids. The CDR3 DNA sequence: TGCGCCAGCAGCTCGGGACATCATAGCACAGATACGCAGTATTTT. It translates to CASSSGHHSTDTQYF.

This clone has a count of ten or more. The chain is built from TRBV9 and TRBJ2-7; 9 bases match TRBD1. The ends lost 0 bases at V and 1 base at J; junction bases unmatched: 2. Germline loops: CDR1 SGDLS, CDR2 YYNGEE. There are 15 residues in the CDR3. Here the CDR3 reads CASSVGDRVSYEQYF. The CDR3 nucleotides read TGTGCCAGCAGCGTAGGGGACAGGGTTTCCTACGAGCAGTACTTC.

This clone was seen repeatedly, ten times or more. CDR3 protein: CASSLWTSGTGELFF. CDR3 bases: TGTGCCAGCAGCTTGTGGACTAGCGGTACCGGGGAGCTGTTTTTT. The rearrangement joins TRBV7-8 to TRBJ2-2, with TRBD2 matching over 10 bases. Trimming at V came to 3 bases and at J to 5 bases, leaving 3 bases not matched to a gene. This CDR3 has 15 amino acids. The germline CDR1 and CDR2 sequences are SGHVS and FQNEAQ.

This clone has at least ten counts. The V call is TRBV28, the J call TRBJ2-2; 8 nucleotides agree with TRBD1. Germline CDR1 is MDHEN and CDR2 is SYDVKM. After removal of 2 bases from V and 5 bases from J, the junction contained 7 bases not matched to a gene. The CDR3 sequence is 16 residues long. The CDR3 loop is CASSLTGTGITGELFF. The CDR3 DNA sequence: TGTGCCAGCAGTTTAACCGGGACAGGCATAACCGGGGAGCTGTTTTTT. Complete variable domain (other parts from reference TRBV28 and TRBJ2-2): DVKVTQSSRYLVKRTGEKVFLECVQDMDHENMFWYRQDPGLGLRLIYFSYDVKMKEKGDIPEGYSVSREKKERFSLILESASTNQTSMYLCASSLTGTGITGELFFGEGSRLTVL.

This clone rates as medium-sized (0.01 to 0.1%). The chain uses TRBV6-5 and TRBJ1-2; TRBD1 aligns across 10 bases. There are 16 residues in the CDR3. Trimming took 2 bases from V and 4 from J; bases not matched to a gene: 7. CDR1 and CDR2 (germline): MNHEY, SVGAGI. CDR3 sequence reads: CASSYLRTGGSYGYTF. CDR3 DNA: TGTGCCAGCAGTTACCTGCGGACAGGGGGGTCCTATGGCTACACCTTC.